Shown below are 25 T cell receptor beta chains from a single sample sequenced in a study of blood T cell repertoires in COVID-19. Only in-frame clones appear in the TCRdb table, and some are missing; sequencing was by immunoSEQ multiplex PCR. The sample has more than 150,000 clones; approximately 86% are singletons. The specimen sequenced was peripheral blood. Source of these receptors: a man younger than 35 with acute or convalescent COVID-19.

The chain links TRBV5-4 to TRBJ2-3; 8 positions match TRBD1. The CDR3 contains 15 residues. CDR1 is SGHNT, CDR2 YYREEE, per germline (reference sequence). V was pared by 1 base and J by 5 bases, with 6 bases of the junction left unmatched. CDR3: CASSLIQGAGDTQYF. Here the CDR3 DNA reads TGTGCCAGCAGCTTGATTCAGGGGGCCGGAGATACGCAGTATTTT.

The CDR3 DNA follows: TGTGCCAGTAGTTTCAGGGTGGGCTATGGCTACACCTTC. Its translation: CASSFRVGYGYTF. The rearrangement uses TRBV19 and TRBJ1-2; a weak D match, TRBD1 (5 bases). The CDR3 length is 13 residues. V lost 5 bases and J lost 4, with 11 bases in between. Germline CDR1 and CDR2: LNHDA and SQIVND (reference sequence).

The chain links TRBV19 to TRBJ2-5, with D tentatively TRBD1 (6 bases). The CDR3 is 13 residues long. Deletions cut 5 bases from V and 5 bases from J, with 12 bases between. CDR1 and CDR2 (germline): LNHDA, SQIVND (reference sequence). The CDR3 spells CASSALGAETQYF. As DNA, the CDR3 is TGTGCCAGTAGTGCCCTGGGGGCGGAGACCCAGTACTTC.

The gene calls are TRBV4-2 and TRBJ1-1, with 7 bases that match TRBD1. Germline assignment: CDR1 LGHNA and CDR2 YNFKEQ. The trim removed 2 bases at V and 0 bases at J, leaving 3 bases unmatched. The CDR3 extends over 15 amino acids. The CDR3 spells CASSQLTGMNTEAFF. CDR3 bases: TGTGCCAGCAGCCAACTGACAGGGATGAACACTGAAGCTTTCTTT.

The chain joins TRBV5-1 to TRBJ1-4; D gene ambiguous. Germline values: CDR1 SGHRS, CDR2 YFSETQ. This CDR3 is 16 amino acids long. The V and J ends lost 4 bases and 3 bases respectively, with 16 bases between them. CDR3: CASSPTVSVANEKLFF. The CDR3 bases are TGCGCCAGCAGCCCCACAGTATCCGTTGCTAATGAAAAACTGTTTTTT.

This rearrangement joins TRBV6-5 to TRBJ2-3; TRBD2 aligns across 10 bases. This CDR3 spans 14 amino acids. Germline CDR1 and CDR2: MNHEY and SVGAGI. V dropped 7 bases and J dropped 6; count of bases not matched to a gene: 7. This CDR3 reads CASTERGGPDTQYF. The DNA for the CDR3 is TGTGCCAGCACGGAGCGGGGGGGCCCTGATACGCAGTATTTT.

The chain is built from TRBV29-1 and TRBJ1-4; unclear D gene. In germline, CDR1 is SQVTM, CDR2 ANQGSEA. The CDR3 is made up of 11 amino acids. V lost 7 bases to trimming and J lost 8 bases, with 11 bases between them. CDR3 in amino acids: CSARSREKLFF. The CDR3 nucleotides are TGCAGCGCGCGGTCGAGGGAAAAACTGTTTTTT.

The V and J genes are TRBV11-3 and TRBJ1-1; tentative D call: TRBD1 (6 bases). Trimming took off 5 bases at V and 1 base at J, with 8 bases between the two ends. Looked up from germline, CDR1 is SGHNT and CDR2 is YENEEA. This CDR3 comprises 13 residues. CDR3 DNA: TGTGCCAGCAGCAAGGACAGGAACACTGAAGCTTTCTTT. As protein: CASSKDRNTEAFF.

CDR3 residues: CASSNPGTGNYGYTF. Written as DNA, the CDR3 is TGTGCCAGCTCAAATCCCGGGACAGGGAACTATGGCTACACCTTC. The chain combines TRBV18 with TRBJ1-2, with TRBD1 identical over 9 bases. Germline values: CDR1 KGHSH, CDR2 LQKENI. Trimming at V came to 5 bases and at J to 2 bases, leaving 6 bases not matched to a gene. The CDR3 spans 15 residues.

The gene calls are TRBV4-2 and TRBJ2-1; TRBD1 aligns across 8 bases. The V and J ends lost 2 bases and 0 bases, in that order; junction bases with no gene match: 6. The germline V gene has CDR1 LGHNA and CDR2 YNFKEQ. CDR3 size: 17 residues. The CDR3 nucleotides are TGTGCCAGCAGCCAACCTAGACAGGGGAGCTCCTACAATGAGCAGTTCTTC. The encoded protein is CASSQPRQGSSYNEQFF.

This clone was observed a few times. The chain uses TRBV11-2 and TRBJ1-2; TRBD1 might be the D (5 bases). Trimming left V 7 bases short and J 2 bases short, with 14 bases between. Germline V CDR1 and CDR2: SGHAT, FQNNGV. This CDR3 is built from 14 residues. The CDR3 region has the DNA TGTGCCAGCAACCCAGGGTCCTCCAACTATGGCTACACCTTC. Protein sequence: CASNPGSSNYGYTF.

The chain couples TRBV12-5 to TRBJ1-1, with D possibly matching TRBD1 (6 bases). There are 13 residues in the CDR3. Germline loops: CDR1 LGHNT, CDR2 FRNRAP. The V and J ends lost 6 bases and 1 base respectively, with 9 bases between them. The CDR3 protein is CASGVGGNTEAFF. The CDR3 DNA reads TGTGCTAGTGGGGTAGGGGGGAACACTGAAGCTTTCTTT. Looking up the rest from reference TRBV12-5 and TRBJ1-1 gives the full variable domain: DARVTQTPRHKVTEMGQEVTMRCQPILGHNTVFWYRQTMMQGLELLAYFRNRAPLDDSGMPKDRFSAEMPDATLATLKIQPSEPRDSAVYFCASGVGGNTEAFFGQGTRLTVV.

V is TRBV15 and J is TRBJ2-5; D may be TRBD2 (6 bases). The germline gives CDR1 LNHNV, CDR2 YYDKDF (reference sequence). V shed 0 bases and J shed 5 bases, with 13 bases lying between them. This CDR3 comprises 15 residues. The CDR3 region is CATSRDTLAYETQYF. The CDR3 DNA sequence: TGTGCCACCAGCAGAGATACGCTAGCGTACGAGACCCAGTACTTC. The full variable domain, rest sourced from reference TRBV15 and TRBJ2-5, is DAMVIQNPRYQVTQFGKPVTLSCSQTLNHNVMYWYQQKSSQAPKLLFHYYDKDFNNEADTPDNFQSRRPNTSFCFLDIRSPGLGDTAMYLCATSRDTLAYETQYFGPGTRLLVL.

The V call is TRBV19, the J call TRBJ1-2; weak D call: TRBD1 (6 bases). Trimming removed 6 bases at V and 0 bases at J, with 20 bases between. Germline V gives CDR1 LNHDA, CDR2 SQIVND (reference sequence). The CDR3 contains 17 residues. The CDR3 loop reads CASSPRAGVGTNYGYTF. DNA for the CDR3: TGTGCCAGTAGCCCCCGGGCAGGGGTTGGGACTAACTATGGCTACACCTTC.

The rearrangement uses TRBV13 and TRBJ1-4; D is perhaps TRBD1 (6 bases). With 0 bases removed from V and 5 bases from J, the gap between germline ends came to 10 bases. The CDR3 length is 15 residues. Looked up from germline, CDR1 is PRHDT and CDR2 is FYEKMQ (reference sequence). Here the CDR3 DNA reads TGTGCCAGCAGCTTAGGCCAGGGGCTAAATGAAAAACTGTTTTTT. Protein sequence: CASSLGQGLNEKLFF.

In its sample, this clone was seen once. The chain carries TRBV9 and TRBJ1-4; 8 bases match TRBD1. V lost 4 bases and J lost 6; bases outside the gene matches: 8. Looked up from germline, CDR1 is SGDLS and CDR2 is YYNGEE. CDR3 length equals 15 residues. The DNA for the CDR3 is TGTGCCAGCAGCCCCTGGACAGGGAGGCATGAAAAACTGTTTTTT. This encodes CASSPWTGRHEKLFF.

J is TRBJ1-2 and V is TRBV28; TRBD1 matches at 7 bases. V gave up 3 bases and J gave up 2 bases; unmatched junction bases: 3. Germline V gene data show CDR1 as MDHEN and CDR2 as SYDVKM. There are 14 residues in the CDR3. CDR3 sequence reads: CASSFTRGNYGYTF. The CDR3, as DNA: TGTGCCAGCAGTTTTACCAGGGGGAACTATGGCTACACCTTC.

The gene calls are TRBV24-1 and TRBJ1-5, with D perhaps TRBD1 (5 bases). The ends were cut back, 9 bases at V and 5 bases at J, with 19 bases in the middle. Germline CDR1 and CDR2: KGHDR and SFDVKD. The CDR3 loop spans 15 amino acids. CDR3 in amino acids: CATPRAEDCYQPQHF. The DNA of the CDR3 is TGTGCCACCCCCAGGGCCGAGGATTGCTATCAGCCCCAGCATTTT.

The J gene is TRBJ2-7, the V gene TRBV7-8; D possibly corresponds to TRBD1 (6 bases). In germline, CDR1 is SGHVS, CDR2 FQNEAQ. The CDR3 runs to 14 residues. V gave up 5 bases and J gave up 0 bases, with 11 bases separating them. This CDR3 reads CASSPQGNSYEQYF. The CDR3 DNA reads TGTGCCAGCAGCCCACAGGGTAACTCCTACGAGCAGTACTTC. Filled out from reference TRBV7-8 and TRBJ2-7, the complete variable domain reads GAGVSQSPRYKVAKRGQDVALRCDPISGHVSLFWYQQALGQGPEFLTYFQNEAQLDKSGLPSDRFFAERPEGSVSTLKIQRTQQEDSAVYLCASSPQGNSYEQYFGPGTRLTVT.

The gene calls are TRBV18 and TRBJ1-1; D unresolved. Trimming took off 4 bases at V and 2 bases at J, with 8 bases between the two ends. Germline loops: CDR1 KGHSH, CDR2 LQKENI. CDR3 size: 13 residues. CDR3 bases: TGTGCCAGCTCACGTGCGGAAAACACTGAAGCTTTCTTT. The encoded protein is CASSRAENTEAFF.

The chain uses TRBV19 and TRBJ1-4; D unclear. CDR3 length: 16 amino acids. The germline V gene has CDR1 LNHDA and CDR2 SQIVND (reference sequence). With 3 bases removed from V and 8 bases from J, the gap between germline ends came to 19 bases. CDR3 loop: CASSIARAAGLEKLFF. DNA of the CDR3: TGTGCCAGTAGTATCGCCCGGGCCGCGGGATTGGAAAAACTGTTTTTT. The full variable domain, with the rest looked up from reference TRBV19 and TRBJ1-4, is DGGITQSPKYLFRKEGQNVTLSCEQNLNHDAMYWYRQDPGQGLRLIYYSQIVNDFQKGDIAEGYSVSREKKESFPLTVTSAQKNPTAFYLCASSIARAAGLEKLFFGSGTQLSVL.

CDR3 amino acids: CASSPPQGANTEAFF. For the CDR3, the DNA is TGTGCCAGCTCACCACCACAGGGGGCGAACACTGAAGCTTTCTTT. V usage is TRBV18 and J usage is TRBJ1-1, with 9 bases aligning to TRBD1. The CDR3 is 15 amino acids. From germline, CDR1 is KGHSH and CDR2 LQKENI. V dropped 0 bases and J dropped 1; count of bases not matched to a gene: 0.

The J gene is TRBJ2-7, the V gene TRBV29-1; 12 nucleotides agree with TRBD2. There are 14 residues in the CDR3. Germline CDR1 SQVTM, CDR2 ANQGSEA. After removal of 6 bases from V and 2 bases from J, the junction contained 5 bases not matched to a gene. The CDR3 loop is CSVCRTSGAYEQYF. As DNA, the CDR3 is TGCAGCGTCTGCAGGACTAGCGGGGCCTACGAGCAGTACTTC.

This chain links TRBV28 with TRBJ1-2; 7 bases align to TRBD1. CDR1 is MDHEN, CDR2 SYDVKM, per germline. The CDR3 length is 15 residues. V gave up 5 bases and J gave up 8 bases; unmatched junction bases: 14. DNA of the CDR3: TGTGCCAGCAGTCCGGCCCTTACAGGGGCCCAAGGCTACACCTTC. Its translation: CASSPALTGAQGYTF.

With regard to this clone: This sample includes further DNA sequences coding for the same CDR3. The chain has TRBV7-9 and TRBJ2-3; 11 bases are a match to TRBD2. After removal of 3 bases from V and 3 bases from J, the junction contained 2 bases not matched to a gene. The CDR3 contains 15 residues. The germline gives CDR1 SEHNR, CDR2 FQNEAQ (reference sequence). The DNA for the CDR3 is TGTGCCAGCAGCTTTAGCGGGGGGGCAACAGATACGCAGTATTTT. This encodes CASSFSGGATDTQYF.